A single sample is the source of the 20 T cell receptor beta chains below, sequenced in a study of T cells in Graves' hyperthyroidism and ophthalmopathy. The investigators amplified TCR beta CDR3 regions from RNA transcripts. Carried out on the TCR CDR3, a first-round RT-PCR used the HTBI primer set. One entry per CDR3 protein results from TCRdb running MiXCR on the multiplex PCR reads. The data show about 690,000 distinct CDR3 sequences, 15% to 20% seen once. The source material was blood. These TCRs come from a man aged 45-65 years with Graves' hyperthyroidism.

There are a few counts of this clonotype. This chain connects TRBV27 to TRBJ2-7; TRBD1 agrees at 8 bases. Germline V gene sequence: CDR1 MNHEY, CDR2 SMNVEV (reference sequence). The CDR3 is 14 residues long. J gave up 0 bases and V 5 bases, and 3 bases lay outside the gene matches. The CDR3 sequence: CASSTDRDSYEQYF. The CDR3, as DNA: TGTGCCAGCAGTACGGACAGGGACTCCTACGAGCAGTACTTC.

This clonotype has more than one count but fewer than ten. This chain links TRBV7-2 with TRBJ2-1; tentatively, D is TRBD1 or TRBD2 (5 bases each). Germline V gives CDR1 SGHTA, CDR2 FQGNSA. Trimming pared 7 bases from V and 4 bases from J, leaving 17 bases between. The CDR3 loop spans 15 amino acids. The CDR3 DNA sequence: TGTGCCAGCACCCCGGGACCGAAAGGATACAATGAGCAGTTCTTC. Its translation is CASTPGPKGYNEQFF.

This clonotype was seen a few times. The CDR3 bases are TGTGCCAGCAGCCTCCGACTAGGGGCCTACGAGCAGTACTTC. It translates to CASSLRLGAYEQYF. The chain carries TRBV11-2 and TRBJ2-7; D might be TRBD2 (6 bases). The V and J ends lost 5 bases and 2 bases respectively, with 13 bases between them. Germline V gene data show CDR1 as SGHAT and CDR2 as FQNNGV. The CDR3 length is 14 residues.

This clonotype was picked up many times. The chain employs TRBV28 and TRBJ1-5, with 7 bases identical to TRBD1. Unmatched junction bases numbered 11, after V lost 6 bases and J lost 3 bases. CDR1 MDHEN and CDR2 SYDVKM come from the germline V gene. This CDR3 region has 16 residues. CDR3 DNA sequence: TGTGCCAGCAGCCAAGGGGGCTCCTCGTTCAATCAGCCCCAGCATTTT. Residues: CASSQGGSSFNQPQHF.

This clonotype appeared once. This sequence joins TRBV28 and TRBJ2-7, with D perhaps matching TRBD1 (6 bases). CDR3 length equals 13 residues. Trimming took off 4 bases at V and 3 bases at J, with 10 bases between the two ends. Per the germline V gene, CDR1 is MDHEN and CDR2 is SYDVKM. The CDR3 nucleotides read TGTGCCAGCAGTTCAGGACAGCTCTACGAGCAGTACTTC. Its protein is CASSSGQLYEQYF. Using reference TRBV28 and TRBJ2-7 for the parts outside the CDR3, the full variable domain is DVKVTQSSRYLVKRTGEKVFLECVQDMDHENMFWYRQDPGLGLRLIYFSYDVKMKEKGDIPEGYSVSREKKERFSLILESASTNQTSMYLCASSSGQLYEQYFGPGTRLTVT.

This clonotype has a handful of counts. V gene TRBV5-1 combines with J gene TRBJ2-4, with TRBD2 identical over 12 bases. Germline loops: CDR1 SGHRS, CDR2 YFSETQ. The CDR3 spans 15 residues. The junction had 5 bases not matched to a gene; V was cut back by 0 bases and J by 10 bases. This CDR3 reads CASSLDLAGGSIQYF. As DNA, the CDR3 is TGCGCCAGCAGCTTGGATCTAGCGGGAGGGAGTATTCAGTACTTC. Variable domain in full (rest from reference TRBV5-1 and TRBJ2-4): KAGVTQTPRYLIKTRGQQVTLSCSPISGHRSVSWYQQTPGQGLQFLFEYFSETQRNKGNFPGRFSGRQFSNSRSEMNVSTLELGDSALYLCASSLDLAGGSIQYFGAGTRLSVL.

This clonotype was seen at least ten times. The V gene is TRBV19, the J gene TRBJ2-7; maybe TRBD2 (6 bases). V shed 7 bases and J shed 5 bases, with 9 bases lying between them. Germline lookup yields CDR1 LNHDA and CDR2 SQIVND (reference sequence). The CDR3 loop spans 11 amino acids. The CDR3 nucleotides read TGTGCCAGTATACGGGGGAACGAGCAGTACTTC. This encodes CASIRGNEQYF.

The V and J genes are TRBV18 and TRBJ1-3, with D possibly being TRBD1 (6 bases). CDR3 size: 15 residues. Deletions cut 3 bases from V and 3 bases from J, with 12 bases between. Germline values: CDR1 KGHSH, CDR2 LQKENI. CDR3 protein: CASSPRTEFGNTIYF. CDR3 sequence (DNA): TGTGCCAGCTCACCCCGGACAGAGTTTGGAAACACCATATATTTT.

In this sample, this clonotype turned up many times. This chain connects TRBV7-9 to TRBJ2-7; 9 nucleotides match TRBD2. V dropped 0 bases and J dropped 3; count of bases not matched to a gene: 6. Germline loops: CDR1 SEHNR, CDR2 FQNEAQ (reference sequence). The CDR3 has 16 amino acids. The CDR3 coding sequence is TGTGCCAGCAGCTTAGCGTGGGTAGCGGGAGACTACGAGCAGTACTTC. As protein: CASSLAWVAGDYEQYF.

This clonotype was detected ten times or more. V is TRBV6-1 and J is TRBJ1-1; 11 bases align to TRBD1. The CDR3 totals 14 residues. V dropped 7 bases and J dropped 2; count of bases not matched to a gene: 3. CDR1 and CDR2 from the germline V gene are MNHNS and SASEGT. Here the CDR3 DNA reads TGTGCCAGCATGGACAGGGGGCTCAACACTGAAGCTTTCTTT. Translation gives CASMDRGLNTEAFF.

This sequence joins TRBV5-1 and TRBJ2-1; 8 bases fit TRBD2. V shed 4 bases, J shed 2 bases, and the junction held 5 bases outside the gene matches. The germline gives CDR1 SGHRS, CDR2 YFSETQ. This CDR3 has 15 amino acids. The CDR3 here is CASSPGLVTYNEQFF. The CDR3 DNA is TGCGCCAGCAGCCCGGGACTAGTCACCTACAATGAGCAGTTCTTC.

This clonotype was observed at least ten times. The chain has TRBV13 and TRBJ2-7, with D possibly matching TRBD2 (6 bases). The CDR3 loop spans 13 amino acids. Germline assignment: CDR1 PRHDT and CDR2 FYEKMQ (reference sequence). V lost 8 bases and J lost 3, with 14 bases in between. Written as DNA, the CDR3 is TGTGCCAGCGGGTCCGGGAGACGCTACGAGCAGTACTTC. Its protein is CASGSGRRYEQYF.

This clonotype was seen ten or more times. The genes are TRBV10-3 and TRBJ1-6, with D tentatively TRBD1 (5 bases). Germline lookup yields CDR1 ENHRY and CDR2 SYGVKD. This CDR3 has 13 residues. With 7 bases removed from V and 11 bases from J, the gap between germline ends came to 15 bases. CDR3 amino acids: CAIKPTAEAPLHF. The CDR3 DNA reads TGTGCCATCAAGCCGACAGCGGAAGCACCCCTCCACTTT.

This clonotype was seen many times. The rearrangement links TRBV28 to TRBJ1-6; no definite D call. Trimming cost V 5 bases and J 7 bases, with 12 bases left between them. The germline V gene encodes CDR1 MDHEN and CDR2 SYDVKM. CDR3 length equals 14 residues. The chain's CDR3 is CASSPHSWNSPLHF. For the CDR3, the DNA is TGTGCCAGCAGTCCGCATAGTTGGAATTCACCCCTCCACTTT.

This clonotype was found a few times. This chain joins TRBV10-3 and TRBJ2-7, with 7 bases that match TRBD2. V gave up 2 bases and J gave up 2 bases; unmatched junction bases: 0. This CDR3 has 13 residues. CDR1 ENHRY and CDR2 SYGVKD come from the germline V gene. CDR3: CAISERGAYEQYF. The CDR3 coding sequence is TGTGCCATCAGTGAGCGGGGGGCCTACGAGCAGTACTTC.

Written as DNA, the CDR3 is TGTGCCAGCAGCAGACAGGGGAGCGGTGAGCAGTTCTTC. This gives the protein CASSRQGSGEQFF. This chain links TRBV6-2 or TRBV6-3 with TRBJ2-1; 8 positions match TRBD1. This CDR3 comprises 13 residues. Trimming at V came to 6 bases and at J to 9 bases, leaving 7 bases not matched to a gene. In germline, CDR1 is MNHEY, CDR2 SVGEGT.

The sample holds many counts of this clonotype. This chain links TRBV7-9 with TRBJ2-5; D gene unclear. V lost 3 bases and J 1 base, leaving 12 bases between the germline ends. The CDR3 spans 15 residues. CDR1 and CDR2 (germline): SEHNR, FQNEAQ (reference sequence). The CDR3 nucleotides read TGTGCCAGCAGCTTTTCTGGTGGCCCCCAAGAGACCCAGTACTTC. Protein: CASSFSGGPQETQYF.

This clonotype was detected many times. The chain recombines TRBV18 with TRBJ2-3, with 7 bases identical to TRBD1. The CDR3 loop spans 15 amino acids. Per the germline V gene, CDR1 is KGHSH and CDR2 is LQKENI. After removal of 5 bases from V and 0 bases from J, the junction contained 5 bases not matched to a gene. CDR3 nucleotide sequence: TGTGCCAGCTCAGAGAACAGGGGAAGCACAGATACGCAGTATTTT. Its translation is CASSENRGSTDTQYF.

This clonotype was counted only a few times. This sequence joins TRBV5-6 and TRBJ1-3, with D perhaps TRBD1 (5 bases). The CDR3 is 14 amino acids. The V gene's germline CDR1 is SGHDT and CDR2 YYEEEE. With 1 base removed from V and 2 bases from J, the gap between germline ends came to 7 bases. The CDR3 DNA follows: TGTGCCAGCAGCTTGATAGGGGCTGGAAACACCATATATTTT. Its protein is CASSLIGAGNTIYF. Combining the CDR3 with reference TRBV5-6 and TRBJ1-3 gives the whole variable domain DAGVTQSPTHLIKTRGQQVTLRCSPKSGHDTVSWYQQALGQGPQFIFQYYEEEERQRGNFPDRFSGHQFPNYSSELNVNALLLGDSALYLCASSLIGAGNTIYFGEGSWLTVV.

This clonotype has at least ten counts. The chain recombines TRBV12-3 or TRBV12-4 with TRBJ1-5; tentatively, D is TRBD1 (5 bases). CDR3 length: 14 residues. Between the trimmed V and J ends, which lost 2 bases and 6 bases, there was a span of 11 bases. The CDR3 loop reads CASSLSREFQPQHF. CDR3 bases: TGTGCCAGCAGTTTAAGCAGGGAATTTCAGCCCCAGCATTTT.